What follows are 23 T cell receptor beta chains derived from one specimen sequenced in a study of T cells expressing NK-cell markers. TCRdb reprocessed the 5' RACE reads, keeping one entry per CDR3 protein, no DNA. This listing includes 300,000 to 500,000 distinct CDR3 sequences. Sequenced sample: blood T cells: a sorted CD56 or NKG2C T cell subset, CD4+ or CD8+ T cells, or bulk PBMC T cells (not recorded which). These receptors were collected from a woman between 45 and 65 years old in good health.

The genes are TRBV6-5 and TRBJ2-7. CDR1 MNHEY and CDR2 SVGAGI come from the germline V gene. The CDR3 is 13 amino acids. This CDR3 reads CASSYGEVYEQYF.

The rearrangement links TRBV12-3 or TRBV12-4 to TRBJ1-2; without DNA, the TCRdb call of TRBD1 cannot be checked. The CDR3 is 13 amino acids. The CDR3: CASTLGQNYGYTF.

The chain combines TRBV25-1 with TRBJ2-1; the D call from TCRdb, TRBD1, cannot be confirmed without DNA. The CDR3 is made up of 15 amino acids. Germline CDR1 and CDR2: MGHDK and SYGVNS. The CDR3 sequence: CASSDGDRFHNEQFF.

This sequence joins TRBV5-1 and TRBJ2-7; without DNA, the TCRdb call of TRBD2 cannot be checked. Germline loops: CDR1 SGHRS, CDR2 YFSETQ. This CDR3 spans 15 amino acids. CDR3 protein: CASSKPGLADSEQYF.

CDR3 amino acids: CSVDPGRSSTGELFF. The chain combines TRBV29-1 with TRBJ2-2; the D call from TCRdb, TRBD1, cannot be confirmed without DNA. Germline lookup yields CDR1 SQVTM and CDR2 ANQGSEA. The CDR3 has 15 amino acids.

The rearrangement links TRBV25-1 to TRBJ1-1. The CDR3 is 11 residues long. Germline V CDR1 and CDR2: MGHDK, SYGVNS. CDR3 in amino acids: CASSGLTEAFF.

The rearrangement joins TRBV2 to TRBJ2-1. Looked up from germline, CDR1 is SNHLY and CDR2 is FYNNEI. This CDR3 is built from 13 residues. The chain's CDR3 is CASSEAEGSEQFF.

The chain employs TRBV6-5 and TRBJ1-1. This CDR3 region has 14 residues. Germline V CDR1 and CDR2: MNHEY, SVGAGI. The CDR3 spells CASVNRDLNTEAFF.

This chain links TRBV6-5 with TRBJ1-2; TCRdb's D gene call, TRBD1, goes unchecked for lack of DNA. CDR1 and CDR2 from the germline V gene are MNHEY and SVGAGI. This CDR3 is built from 12 residues. CDR3 sequence: CASSQGTYGYTF.

The chain has TRBV5-1 and TRBJ2-7; TCRdb names TRBD2, which stays unverified in the absence of DNA. The CDR3 loop spans 16 amino acids. Germline V lookup: CDR1 SGHRS, CDR2 YFSETQ. The CDR3 loop reads CASSLTGLADTYEQYF.

This chain connects TRBV6-5 to TRBJ2-1. Germline CDR1 reads MNHEY; CDR2 reads SVGAGI. The CDR3 extends over 14 amino acids. The CDR3 is CASSYSGFQNEQFF.

The rearrangement uses TRBV6-1 and TRBJ2-5; TCRdb picks TRBD1, but there is no DNA to check that call. Germline V gives CDR1 MNHNS, CDR2 SASEGT. The CDR3 spans 15 residues. This CDR3 reads CASTEWTGGQETQYF.

V and J are TRBV29-1 and TRBJ2-6; TCRdb selects TRBD1, and the lack of DNA leaves this call unchecked. This CDR3 region has 17 residues. Germline-derived CDR1 and CDR2 are SQVTM and ANQGSEA. This CDR3 reads CSVDPGPGRRGANVLTF.

This rearrangement joins TRBV7-9 to TRBJ2-2. Germline loops: CDR1 SEHNR, CDR2 FQNEAQ (reference sequence). CDR3 length: 16 residues. The CDR3 region is CASSPGDSGYTGELFF.

The chain carries TRBV4-1 and TRBJ2-1; TCRdb proposes TRBD1, but this gene call is untestable without DNA. Germline V gives CDR1 MGHRA, CDR2 YSYEKL. The CDR3 has 14 amino acids. CDR3 in amino acids: CATAPDRDWNEQFF.

The chain employs TRBV11-2 and TRBJ2-1; the TRBD2 assignment by TCRdb is unverifiable without DNA. The CDR3 sequence is 12 residues long. CDR1 is SGHAT, CDR2 FQNNGV, per germline. The CDR3 region is CASSMGGNEQFF.

The chain combines TRBV18 with TRBJ2-3. The CDR3 extends over 14 amino acids. Germline CDR1 is KGHSH and CDR2 is LQKENI. CDR3 in amino acids: CASSPDPRADTQYF. Together with reference TRBV18 and TRBJ2-3, the CDR3 gives the full variable domain: NAGVMQNPRHLVRRRGQEARLRCSPMKGHSHVYWYRQLPEEGLKFMVYLQKENIIDESGMPKERFSAEFPKEGPSILRIQQVVRGDSAAYFCASSPDPRADTQYFGPGTRLTVL.

The genes are TRBV3-1 and TRBJ2-5. The germline V gene has CDR1 LGHDT and CDR2 YNNKEL (reference sequence). CDR3 size: 15 residues. CDR3 region: CASSQDARSKETQYF.

This chain joins TRBV11-2 and TRBJ2-1; there is no DNA to check the TCRdb D call of TRBD2. The CDR3 has 22 amino acids. Germline CDR1 and CDR2: SGHAT and FQNNGV. Here the CDR3 reads CASSLVGGGTLNSGSSYNEQFF. Supplemented by reference TRBV11-2 and TRBJ2-1, the full variable domain reads EAGVAQSPRYKIIEKRQSVAFWCNPISGHATLYWYQQILGQGPKLLIQFQNNGVVDDSQLPKDRFSAERLKGVDSTLKIQPAKLEDSAVYLCASSLVGGGTLNSGSSYNEQFFGPGTRLTVL.

The V call is TRBV20-1, the J call TRBJ2-2; TCRdb outputs TRBD1, but without DNA this stays unchecked. CDR1 is DFQATT, CDR2 SNEGSKA, per germline (reference sequence). The CDR3 runs to 18 residues. The CDR3 is CSALGQGAVDSNTGELFF.

CDR3 protein: CASTLARSTQYF. This chain connects TRBV12-3 or TRBV12-4 to TRBJ2-3; with no DNA, the TCRdb D assignment of TRBD1 cannot be verified. The CDR3 runs to 12 residues.

The chain joins TRBV12-3 or TRBV12-4 to TRBJ1-2. This CDR3 has 18 residues. The CDR3: CASSRFLGGDYQFNGYTF.

The V and J genes are TRBV27 and TRBJ1-6. Germline CDR1 and CDR2: MNHEY and SMNVEV (reference sequence). The CDR3 sequence is 12 residues long. CDR3 in amino acids: CASSLAASPLHF.